The sequence of this T cell receptor (beta chain) was determined in a study of CD8+ T cells in alopecia areata. The study's findings and limits: Affected lesional scalp, above all in alopecia totalis/universalis, was more clonal than normal scalp. While tofacitinib was given, many expanded lesional clones persisted in scalp and blood.

Turning to this clone: Its antigen is still unknown.

The germline V gene has CDR1 ENHRY and CDR2 SYGVKD. V lost 6 bases and J lost 2; bases outside the gene matches: 4. The CDR3 loop spans 14 amino acids. After isolation, RNA underwent reverse transcription to generate cDNA as the sequencing template. This table comes from immunoSEQ multiplex PCR, and its TCRdb copy is limited to in-frame clones, with some not included. The sample includes around 160,000 clones, around three fifths seen only once; the top ten take 12% to 15%. As for treatment: oral pan-JAK inhibitor, 5-10 mg twice daily. V and J are TRBV10-3 and TRBJ1-2; 9 bases align to TRBD1. The sequences come from CD4+ T cells sorted from blood, collected at week 24, from a patient treated with tofacitinib. The sequence was obtained from a human donor with alopecia areata. CDR3 sequence (DNA): TGTGCCATCAGAGGGGACAGGGAAAACTATGGCTACACCTTC. Translated, it gives CAIRGDRENYGYTF.